The 26 T cell receptor beta chains in this list originate from one sample, sequenced in a study of CD8 T cells in Susac syndrome. An amount of RNA that ranged from roughly 0.45 to 1 ug was reverse transcribed with random hexamers. One entry per CDR3 protein, called by TCRdb with MiXCR from the immunoSEQ multiplex PCR reads. The data hold under 85,000 distinct CDR3 sequences, with 85% to 95% observed a single time. What was sequenced was CD8+ T cells from PBMCs. The receptor source for this set is a human donor with Susac syndrome.

The chain employs TRBV23-1 and TRBJ1-1, with TRBD1 as a possible D gene (6 bases). TRBV23-1 is an ORF; its function is uncertain. The CDR3 is made up of 13 amino acids. Trimming cost V 11 bases and J 2 bases, with 15 bases left between them. This CDR3 is CAALSDRNTEAFF. CDR3 coding DNA: TGCGCCGCTCTTTCGGACAGAAACACTGAAGCTTTCTTT.

The chain couples TRBV20-1 to TRBJ2-5; TRBD2 is a possible D gene (6 bases). The CDR3 has 15 residues. Between the trimmed V and J ends, which lost 4 bases and 5 bases, there was a span of 20 bases. The germline V gene has CDR1 DFQATT and CDR2 SNEGSKA (reference sequence). CDR3 in DNA: TGCAGTGCTACTAGTTCCTCGGGAGTTAGGGAGACCCAGTACTTC. It specifies CSATSSSGVRETQYF.

The chain couples TRBV7-8 to TRBJ2-4; 7 nucleotides line up with TRBD2. Germline V CDR1 and CDR2: SGHVS, FQNEAQ. The V segment lost 1 base and the J segment 10 bases; nucleotides outside the gene matches: 10. The CDR3 loop spans 15 amino acids. The CDR3 nucleotides read TGTGCCAGCAGCTTAGAGCGGGACTCCCCTACTATTCAGTACTTC. Translated: CASSLERDSPTIQYF.

The chain links TRBV20-1 to TRBJ2-3; 9 positions agree with TRBD2. The germline V gene has CDR1 DFQATT and CDR2 SNEGSKA (reference sequence). The CDR3 is 16 amino acids. CDR3 nucleotides: TGCAGCGCCTCCGGGAGCGGGGGGCCAAACTGGAATACGCAGTATTTT. It translates to CSASGSGGPNWNTQYF.

The J gene is TRBJ2-1, the V gene TRBV14, with D possibly being TRBD2 (5 bases). Germline V gene data show CDR1 as SGHDN and CDR2 as FVKESK. There are 16 residues in the CDR3. Trimming pared 4 bases from V and 3 bases from J, leaving 16 bases between. The CDR3 region is CASSPSYGDYYNEQFF. The CDR3 DNA follows: TGTGCCAGCAGCCCGTCCTATGGAGACTACTACAATGAGCAGTTCTTC.

This rearrangement joins TRBV6-1 to TRBJ2-2; 7 bases are a match to TRBD1. J lost 5 bases, V lost 7 bases, and 16 bases had no gene match. The germline V gene has CDR1 MNHNS and CDR2 SASEGT. CDR3 length: 17 residues. The CDR3 DNA follows: TGTGCCAGCACCCCCGGAGTCCTAACAGGGGTAACCGGGGAGCTGTTTTTT. This encodes CASTPGVLTGVTGELFF.

The chain employs TRBV5-1 and TRBJ2-1; 13 bases match TRBD2. With V trimmed by 4 bases and J by 3 bases, 4 bases remained unmatched. The CDR3 length is 16 residues. CDR1 and CDR2 from the germline V gene are SGHRS and YFSETQ. The CDR3 here is CASSPGLAGVYNEQFF. For the CDR3, the DNA is TGCGCCAGCAGCCCAGGACTAGCGGGAGTCTACAATGAGCAGTTCTTC.

The rearrangement joins TRBV5-4 to TRBJ1-2, with D tentatively TRBD1 (5 bases). The ends were cut back, 7 bases at V and 0 bases at J, with 16 bases in the middle. CDR3 length: 15 residues. The germline V gene has CDR1 SGHNT and CDR2 YYREEE (reference sequence). CDR3 sequence reads: CASQRSEGPNYGYTF. The CDR3 DNA follows: TGTGCCAGCCAACGATCGGAGGGACCTAACTATGGCTACACCTTC. The full variable domain, completed using reference TRBV5-4 and TRBJ1-2, is ETGVTQSPTHLIKTRGQQVTLRCSSQSGHNTVSWYQQALGQGPQFIFQYYREEENGRGNFPPRFSGLQFPNYSSELNVNALELDDSALYLCASQRSEGPNYGYTFGSGTRLTVV.

J is TRBJ2-4 and V is TRBV12-3 or TRBV12-4; D is unresolved. The CDR3 spans 14 residues. Trimming removed 2 bases at V and 1 base at J, with 6 bases between. The CDR3 DNA reads as TGTGCCAGCAGTTTACCGGTGGCCAAAAACATTCAGTACTTC. Translation: CASSLPVAKNIQYF.

The chain uses TRBV12-3 or TRBV12-4 and TRBJ2-3; D ambiguous. The V and J ends lost 3 bases and 0 bases respectively, with 4 bases between them. This CDR3 has 13 residues. Here the CDR3 reads CASSFVSTDTQYF. The DNA of the CDR3 is TGTGCCAGCAGTTTTGTTAGCACAGATACGCAGTATTTT.

In its sample, this clonotype was seen once. The chain uses TRBV28 and TRBJ1-4; TRBD1 might be the D (5 bases). This CDR3 comprises 13 residues. Germline V gene sequence: CDR1 MDHEN, CDR2 SYDVKM. Trimming took 8 bases from V and 8 from J, leaving 15 bases between them. The CDR3 is CASGHPEGEKLFF. The CDR3 nucleotides read TGTGCCAGCGGACACCCGGAGGGGGAAAAACTGTTTTTT.

The chain joins TRBV29-1 to TRBJ2-1; 8 nucleotides align to TRBD1. The CDR3 extends over 17 amino acids. Trimming cost V 5 bases and J 5 bases; bases outside gene matches: 17. Germline loops: CDR1 SQVTM, CDR2 ANQGSEA. This CDR3 is CSVPRGVQGVRNNEQFF. CDR3 nucleotide sequence: TGCAGCGTTCCCAGGGGGGTACAGGGGGTGAGGAACAATGAGCAGTTCTTC.

CDR3 nucleotide sequence: TGTGCCACCAGCGGGGGGACACTGAACAATGAGCAGTTCTTC. Translating it yields CATSGGTLNNEQFF. This chain connects TRBV15 to TRBJ2-1; either TRBD1 or TRBD2 may supply D (6 bases each). Trimming took 5 bases from V and 5 from J, leaving 13 bases between them. Germline V gene data show CDR1 as LNHNV and CDR2 as YYDKDF (reference sequence). There are 14 residues in the CDR3.

This rearrangement joins TRBV20-1 to TRBJ1-5, with D uncertain. V was trimmed by 0 bases and J by 0 bases, leaving 15 bases between them. The CDR3 covers 17 residues. Germline CDR1 DFQATT, CDR2 SNEGSKA (reference sequence). This CDR3 is CSAREVGRGSSNQPQHF. DNA for the CDR3: TGCAGTGCTAGAGAGGTAGGCCGGGGATCTAGCAATCAGCCCCAGCATTTT.

The V call is TRBV12-3 or TRBV12-4, the J call TRBJ2-3; 7 bases line up with TRBD2. J lost 6 bases, V lost 7 bases, and 10 bases had no gene match. The CDR3 totals 14 residues. The CDR3, as DNA: TGTGCCAGCACCCTCGGACTAGTTGGCGATACGCAGTATTTT. Translation gives CASTLGLVGDTQYF.

The sample holds one count of this clonotype. This chain uses TRBV29-1 with TRBJ2-1; the match to TRBD2 covers 7 bases. This CDR3 spans 10 amino acids. Germline CDR1 reads SQVTM; CDR2 reads ANQGSEA. Trimming at V came to 2 bases and at J to 13 bases, leaving 2 bases not matched to a gene. The CDR3 DNA reads as TGCAGCGTTGAAACTAGCGACCAGTTCTTC. Amino acid sequence: CSVETSDQFF.

The genes are TRBV27 and TRBJ2-2, with a possible D match to TRBD1 (6 bases). This CDR3 contains 13 residues. Germline-derived CDR1 and CDR2 are MNHEY and SMNVEV (reference sequence). The V end was cut by 6 bases, the J end by 6 bases, with 11 bases between. CDR3 residues: CASRKGTSGELFF. The DNA for the CDR3 is TGTGCCAGCAGAAAGGGGACATCCGGGGAGCTGTTTTTT.

This chain joins TRBV6-5 and TRBJ1-2; D call uncertain. Germline V gene lookup returns CDR1 MNHEY and CDR2 SVGAGI. This CDR3 is built from 15 residues. V was cut by 0 bases and J by 3 bases, with 11 bases left in between. The CDR3, as DNA: TGTGCCAGCAGTTACTCGGCACAGCTTCACTATGGCTACACCTTC. Amino acids: CASSYSAQLHYGYTF.

CDR3 amino acids: CASVGQWNQPQHF. The CDR3 region has the DNA TGTGCCAGTGTGGGACAGTGGAATCAGCCCCAGCATTTT. V usage is TRBV28 and J usage is TRBJ1-5; TRBD1 matches 7 bases. CDR1 MDHEN and CDR2 SYDVKM come from the germline V gene. The ends lost 9 bases at V and 4 bases at J; junction bases unmatched: 6. The CDR3 consists of 13 residues.

The chain recombines TRBV27 with TRBJ2-7, with 11 bases identical to TRBD2. Trimming cost V 8 bases and J 3 bases; bases outside gene matches: 6. The length of the CDR3 is 14 residues. CDR1 and CDR2 (germline): MNHEY, SMNVEV (reference sequence). The CDR3 here is CASGLLAGDYEQYF. The CDR3, as DNA: TGTGCCAGCGGATTACTAGCGGGAGACTACGAGCAGTACTTC.

Comments on this clonotype: Possible read error: a much larger clone is one base away. The CDR3 nucleotides read TGTGCCAGCAGTTCAAATTCCAGTAGCAATCAGCCCCAGCATTTT. This codes for CASSSNSSSNQPQHF. This sequence joins TRBV6-2 or TRBV6-3 and TRBJ1-5; D uncertain. V was cut by 4 bases and J by 0 bases, with 10 bases left in between. Germline-derived CDR1 and CDR2 are MNHEY and SVGEGT. This CDR3 has 15 amino acids.

A word on this clonotype: At one end, the junction sequence differs from germline, possibly due to a read error. This chain connects TRBV7-7 to TRBJ2-5; 7 bases fit TRBD2. Germline loops: CDR1 SSHAT, CDR2 FNYEAQ (reference sequence). The CDR3 runs 13 residues. In DNA, the CDR3 is TGTGCTAGCAGCCCAAGCGGGGCAGAGACCCAGTACTTC. Translating it yields CASSPSGAETQYF. Filled out from reference TRBV7-7 and TRBJ2-5, the complete variable domain reads GAGVSQSPRYKVTKRGQDVTLRCDPISSHATLYWYQQALGQGPEFLTYFNYEAQPDKSGLPSDRFSAERPEGSISTLTIQRTEQRDSAMYRCASSPSGAETQYFGPGTRLLVL.

This clonotype is a singleton in its sample. The chain joins TRBV28 to TRBJ2-3; D is possibly TRBD2 (5 bases). This CDR3 region has 17 residues. The V end lost 5 bases, the J end lost 4 bases, and 22 bases lay between the germline ends. Per the germline V gene, CDR1 is MDHEN and CDR2 is SYDVKM. Written as DNA, the CDR3 is TGTGCCAGCAGTCCCCTAGGGATAGATACGAGGGCAGATACGCAGTATTTT. As protein: CASSPLGIDTRADTQYF. The full variable domain, rest sourced from reference TRBV28 and TRBJ2-3, is DVKVTQSSRYLVKRTGEKVFLECVQDMDHENMFWYRQDPGLGLRLIYFSYDVKMKEKGDIPEGYSVSREKKERFSLILESASTNQTSMYLCASSPLGIDTRADTQYFGPGTRLTVL.

This chain connects TRBV19 to TRBJ1-4; the D is unclear. CDR3 size: 13 residues. V dropped 5 bases and J dropped 0 bases, with 4 bases sitting between them. Looked up from germline, CDR1 is LNHDA and CDR2 is SQIVND (reference sequence). The CDR3 region is CASSRSTNEKLFF. In nucleotides, the CDR3 is TGTGCCAGTAGTCGATCAACTAATGAAAAACTGTTTTTT.

This clonotype has a single count. The J gene is TRBJ1-6, the V gene TRBV13, with D maybe TRBD1 (6 bases). This CDR3 is built from 15 residues. The V end was cut by 5 bases, the J end by 10 bases, with 18 bases between. Germline CDR1 is PRHDT and CDR2 is FYEKMQ (reference sequence). The CDR3 DNA sequence: TGTGCCAGCAGCCCTGCAGGGGCAGGGCAGTCACCCCTCCACTTT. It encodes CASSPAGAGQSPLHF.

This clonotype was seen only once. The chain combines TRBV6-4 with TRBJ2-3; TRBD2 is a possible D gene (5 bases). The V end was cut by 0 bases, the J end by 1 base, with 5 bases between. The germline CDR1 and CDR2 sequences are MRHNA and SNTAGT. There are 14 residues in the CDR3. The CDR3 protein is CASSDSGGTDTQYF. In DNA, the CDR3 is TGTGCCAGCAGTGACTCGGGAGGCACAGATACGCAGTATTTT.